This is a list of T cell receptor beta chains from one sample in a study of blood T cell repertoires in COVID-19. Sequenced by immunoSEQ multiplex PCR; TCRdb stores in-frame clones only, minus some. The sample yields around 130,000 clones, approximately 79% seen once. Sample: PBMCs or T cells enriched from blood (not recorded which). These TCRs come from a middle-aged man with acute COVID-19. Each CDR3 is given without its conserved first and last residue.

TRBJ2-5 | TRBV7-2 | ASSFPNQETQY
TRBJ2-5 | TRBV7-9 | ASSPTSGRMETQY
TRBJ2-7 | TRBV6-5 | ASSTGTEIYEQY
TRBJ1-6 | TRBV28 | ASSSGTGGRSPLH
TRBJ2-7 | TRBV27 | ASSLVQGVGYEQY
TRBJ2-5 | TRBV28 | ASRDFGGETQY
TRBJ2-1 | TRBV6-5 | ASSIRDRGYNEQF
TRBJ2-3 | TRBV29-1 | SVLRDRGTDTQY
TRBJ2-2 | TRBV2 | ASSGAGTGELF
TRBJ1-1 | TRBV29-1 | SVDRQGWGTEAF
TRBJ1-2 | TRBV28 | ASTLPHRGYGYT
TRBJ2-3 | TRBV5-1 | ASSWPGPVAGTDTQY
TRBJ2-3 | TRBV24-1 | ATSVTPSGGDTDTQY
TRBJ2-1 | TRBV25-1 | ASSEWSSGPNEQF
TRBJ2-2 | TRBV7-6 | ASSLRQGAGELF
TRBJ1-5 | TRBV11-1 | ASSGGTGVNQPQH
TRBJ2-7 | TRBV10-3 | AISESGTGGYEQY
TRBJ1-2 | TRBV2 | ASIPGQGYGYT
TRBJ1-5 | TRBV12-3/TRBV12-4 | ASSSPGGHQH
TRBJ2-4 | TRBV13 | ASSLDVARGKENIQY
TRBJ2-5 | TRBV20-1 | SASGQTETQY
TRBJ1-2 | TRBV29-1 | SVLSGQGGGYT
TRBJ1-1 | TRBV4-2 | ASSQGTLGTEAF
TRBJ2-4 | TRBV23-1 | ASSQSRRVKNIQY
TRBJ2-5 | TRBV29-1 | SARKLAGGETQY
TRBJ1-3 | TRBV7-6 | ASSSRLDSGNTIY
TRBJ2-1 | TRBV27 | ASSLEGASYNEQF
TRBJ1-2 | TRBV2 | ASSVWGQGGYT
TRBJ1-5 | TRBV16 | ASSPDRVIGNQPQH
TRBJ1-3 | TRBV18 | ASSPDTSGNTIY
TRBJ2-5 | TRBV18 | ASSWTSGGEETQY
TRBJ2-3 | TRBV3-1/TRBV3-2 | ASSQAPGLGTDTQY
TRBJ1-2 | TRBV24-1 | ATLGGWYGYT
TRBJ1-1 | TRBV2 | ASKMTGVPNTEAF
TRBJ2-6 | TRBV12-3/TRBV12-4 | ASSSRANVLT
TRBJ2-3 | TRBV2 | ASSASTDTQY
TRBJ1-1 | TRBV11-2 | ASSLTESTEAF
TRBJ1-1 | TRBV7-3 | ASSWTGNTEAF
TRBJ2-1 | TRBV7-2 | ASKRQSSYNEQF
TRBJ2-7 | TRBV5-1 | ASSQYRGQSEQY
TRBJ1-6 | TRBV15 | ATSRGDISNSPLH